Listed here are 17 T cell receptor beta chains from one sample, sequenced in a study of T cell clonotyping in hematopoietic cell transplantation. Assay used: immunoSEQ multiplex PCR; TCRdb lists only in-frame clones, some missing. The sample lists about 16,000 clones; around 85% were seen once. Sequenced sample: peripheral blood mononuclear cells. These receptors all stem from a woman in her 40s in good health. Some clones in this sample may be carry-over from other donors' samples.

The chain combines TRBV28 with TRBJ2-3; the D is unclear. In germline, CDR1 is MDHEN, CDR2 SYDVKM. The CDR3 spans 15 residues. The germline V and J ends were trimmed by 1 base and 4 bases, with 12 bases remaining between them. Here the CDR3 reads CASSLLGTKADTQYF. CDR3 nucleotide sequence: TGTGCCAGCAGTTTATTGGGTACAAAGGCAGATACGCAGTATTTT.

This rearrangement joins TRBV10-2 to TRBJ2-3, with 9 bases aligning to TRBD2. The germline CDR1 and CDR2 sequences are WSHSY and SAAADI. Trimming at V came to 3 bases and at J to 2 bases, leaving 6 bases not matched to a gene. This CDR3 is 16 amino acids long. The CDR3 bases are TGCGCCAGCAGTGACGGCGGGAGGGGGATCACAGATACGCAGTATTTT. Its protein is CASSDGGRGITDTQYF.

The chain links TRBV30 to TRBJ2-7; 11 bases line up with TRBD2. The V gene's germline CDR1 is GTSNPN and CDR2 SVGIG (reference sequence). J lost 12 bases, V lost 1 base, and 14 bases had no gene match. This CDR3 contains 15 residues. The CDR3 sequence is CAWSATRTSGRQVYF. CDR3 DNA sequence: TGTGCCTGGAGTGCCACCCGCACTAGCGGGAGACAAGTGTACTTC.

This chain connects TRBV7-2 to TRBJ2-1; D may be TRBD1 or TRBD2 (5 bases each). The CDR3 sequence is 13 residues long. Trimming removed 5 bases at V and 5 bases at J, with 10 bases between. Germline-derived CDR1 and CDR2 are SGHTA and FQGNSA. Written as DNA, the CDR3 is TGTGCCAGCAGCCCGGGACCAAACAATGAGCAGTTCTTC. Translated, it gives CASSPGPNNEQFF.

V and J are TRBV19 and TRBJ1-5; D remains unclear. The V end lost 0 bases, the J end lost 7 bases, and 7 bases lay between the germline ends. This CDR3 region has 13 residues. CDR1 is LNHDA and CDR2 is SQIVND in the germline V gene (reference sequence). For the CDR3, the DNA is TGTGCCAGTAGTATAGAAGGCGGACAGCCCCAGCATTTT. It specifies CASSIEGGQPQHF. The full variable domain, with the rest looked up from reference TRBV19 and TRBJ1-5, is DGGITQSPKYLFRKEGQNVTLSCEQNLNHDAMYWYRQDPGQGLRLIYYSQIVNDFQKGDIAEGYSVSREKKESFPLTVTSAQKNPTAFYLCASSIEGGQPQHFGDGTRLSIL.

The V and J genes are TRBV27 and TRBJ1-2, with TRBD1 identical over 7 bases. The V and J ends lost 4 bases and 4 bases, in that order; junction bases with no gene match: 6. The germline V gene has CDR1 MNHEY and CDR2 SMNVEV (reference sequence). The CDR3 has 14 residues. The CDR3 region is CASSSPGQAYGYTF. CDR3 sequence (DNA): TGTGCCAGCAGTTCCCCCGGACAGGCCTATGGCTACACCTTC.

This chain connects TRBV30 to TRBJ1-5, with 10 bases identical to TRBD1. Germline CDR1 GTSNPN, CDR2 SVGIG (reference sequence). This CDR3 has 15 amino acids. The V and J ends lost 2 bases and 7 bases, in that order; junction bases with no gene match: 8. The CDR3 DNA sequence: TGTGCCTGGAGTTCGGGACAGGGGAGGTGGCAGCCCCAGCATTTT. This sequence encodes CAWSSGQGRWQPQHF.

This clone appeared a single time. The chain combines TRBV11-1 with TRBJ2-3; 9 positions agree with TRBD2. The CDR3 loop spans 15 amino acids. Trimming cost V 5 bases and J 4 bases; bases outside gene matches: 7. CDR1 and CDR2 (germline): SGHAT, FQDESV (reference sequence). CDR3: CASSGGGRVADTQYF. The CDR3 coding sequence is TGTGCCAGCAGCGGAGGCGGGAGGGTTGCAGATACGCAGTATTTT.

The V call is TRBV25-1, the J call TRBJ2-7; TRBD2 might be the D (5 bases). Germline V gives CDR1 MGHDK, CDR2 SYGVNS. The length of the CDR3 is 15 residues. Trimming shortened V by 3 bases and J by 5 bases, and 17 bases separated the two germline ends. CDR3 DNA: TGTGCCAGCAGTGACCCTGCCGGGATTGCCAACGAGCAGTACTTC. This gives the protein CASSDPAGIANEQYF.

The chain is built from TRBV5-1 and TRBJ1-1; D is ambiguous. This CDR3 region has 14 residues. In germline, CDR1 is SGHRS, CDR2 YFSETQ. Trimming took 1 base from V and 1 from J, leaving 8 bases between them. CDR3 nucleotides: TGCGCCAGCAGCTTGCTCGCAGAGAACACTGAAGCTTTCTTT. Translation: CASSLLAENTEAFF. Together with reference TRBV5-1 and TRBJ1-1, the CDR3 gives the full variable domain: KAGVTQTPRYLIKTRGQQVTLSCSPISGHRSVSWYQQTPGQGLQFLFEYFSETQRNKGNFPGRFSGRQFSNSRSEMNVSTLELGDSALYLCASSLLAENTEAFFGQGTRLTVV.

V is TRBV28 and J is TRBJ1-1; tentatively, D is TRBD1 (5 bases). The CDR3 consists of 15 residues. Trimming shortened V by 6 bases and J by 1 base, and 15 bases separated the two germline ends. Germline-derived CDR1 and CDR2 are MDHEN and SYDVKM. This CDR3 is CASRREGFRNTEAFF. In DNA, the CDR3 is TGTGCCAGCAGACGGGAGGGGTTTCGGAACACTGAAGCTTTCTTT.

The genes are TRBV30 and TRBJ1-2; D possibly corresponds to TRBD1 (5 bases). This CDR3 is 13 amino acids long. CDR1 is GTSNPN, CDR2 SVGIG, per germline (reference sequence). The ends were cut back, 0 bases at V and 2 bases at J, with 7 bases in the middle. CDR3 coding DNA: TGTGCCTGGAGTGTACAGGCCAACTATGGCTACACCTTC. It yields the protein CAWSVQANYGYTF.

The chain couples TRBV30 to TRBJ1-1; D gene unclear. Germline V gene data show CDR1 as GTSNPN and CDR2 as SVGIG (reference sequence). With 3 bases removed from V and 0 bases from J, the gap between germline ends came to 11 bases. The CDR3 has 14 amino acids. DNA for the CDR3: TGTGCCTGGAGAAAACACACCATGAACACTGAAGCTTTCTTT. This encodes CAWRKHTMNTEAFF.

The chain joins TRBV7-9 to TRBJ2-7, with 10 bases that match TRBD2. Germline trimming cut 5 bases from V and 4 bases from J; bases unmatched to any gene: 5. Germline values: CDR1 SEHNR, CDR2 FQNEAQ (reference sequence). The CDR3 runs 14 residues. The CDR3, as DNA: TGTGCCAGCAGCCGAGCGGGAGGGGGGTACGAGCAGTACTTC. Residues: CASSRAGGGYEQYF.

This clone occurred once. The rearrangement joins TRBV5-1 to TRBJ2-2; either TRBD1 or TRBD2 may supply D (5 bases each). Trimming shortened V by 0 bases and J by 10 bases, and 19 bases separated the two germline ends. The V gene's germline CDR1 is SGHRS and CDR2 YFSETQ. The CDR3 runs 16 residues. CDR3 sequence: CASSLATGTKGEELFF. The CDR3 DNA sequence: TGCGCCAGCAGCTTGGCAACCGGGACCAAAGGAGAGGAGCTGTTTTTT.

This clone has just one count. The chain uses TRBV2 and TRBJ2-1; TRBD2 matches at 8 bases. The CDR3 sequence is 17 residues long. Trimming cost V 2 bases and J 7 bases; bases outside gene matches: 13. CDR1 and CDR2 from the germline V gene are SNHLY and FYNNEI. The CDR3 DNA is TGTGCCAGCAGTGAAACCCCCCCGGGAGGGCCACAAAATGAGCAGTTCTTC. Translated: CASSETPPGGPQNEQFF. Full variable domain (remainder filled in from reference TRBV2 and TRBJ2-1): EPEVTQTPSHQVTQMGQEVILRCVPISNHLYFYWYRQILGQKVEFLVSFYNNEISEKSEIFDDQFSVERPDGSNFTLKIRSTKLEDSAMYFCASSETPPGGPQNEQFFGPGTRLTVL.

This rearrangement joins TRBV7-2 to TRBJ2-3; 8 nucleotides agree with TRBD2. The V and J ends lost 4 bases and 4 bases, in that order; junction bases with no gene match: 1. CDR3 length: 13 residues. Germline-derived CDR1 and CDR2 are SGHTA and FQGNSA. The CDR3 DNA sequence: TGTGCCAGCAGCTCAGCGGGAGCAGATACGCAGTATTTT. Protein sequence: CASSSAGADTQYF.